A single sample is the source of the 21 T cell receptor beta chains below, sequenced in a study of blood T cell repertoires in COVID-19 (dated by TCRdb to about 2020). The library was generated by the immunoSEQ multiplex PCR assay. Held by TCRdb, this immuneACCESS table contains in-frame sequences only and omits some clones. Under half of the omission traces to an unresolved V gene where checked; the cause of the rest is unknown. This sample is represented by around 160,000 clones; around 84% of them were singletons. Of the sample, approximately 5.7% falls within the top ten clones. The sample taken for sequencing was PBMCs or T cells enriched from blood (not recorded which). These receptors originate from a woman between 45 and 65 years old who had been exposed to COVID-19.

The chain recombines TRBV5-4 with TRBJ2-5, with TRBD1 as a possible D gene (6 bases). Germline-derived CDR1 and CDR2 are SGHNT and YYREEE (reference sequence). With 4 bases removed from V and 0 bases from J, the gap between germline ends came to 7 bases. The CDR3 runs 13 residues. The CDR3 DNA is TGTGCCAGCAGCCGGGACAACCAAGAGACCCAGTACTTC. Translation gives CASSRDNQETQYF.

This rearrangement joins TRBV7-8 to TRBJ2-1, with TRBD2 identical over 8 bases. CDR3 size: 16 residues. V lost 1 base, J lost 7 bases, and 9 bases stayed unmatched. Per the germline V gene, CDR1 is SGHVS and CDR2 is FQNEAQ. DNA for the CDR3: TGTGCCAGCAGCTTAGTGCGGTCTAGCGGGCTAAATGAGCAGTTCTTC. Residues: CASSLVRSSGLNEQFF.

This clone appeared a single time. The chain has TRBV5-4 and TRBJ2-1; D perhaps matches TRBD2 (6 bases). The CDR3 sequence is 15 residues long. V was trimmed by 0 bases and J by 5 bases, leaving 12 bases between them. The V gene's germline CDR1 is SGHNT and CDR2 YYREEE (reference sequence). The CDR3 sequence is CASSLDGGPHNEQFF. For the CDR3, the DNA is TGTGCCAGCAGCTTGGATGGAGGGCCCCACAATGAGCAGTTCTTC.

The chain links TRBV6-5 to TRBJ1-6; 7 bases match TRBD1. Trimming cost V 6 bases and J 7 bases; bases outside gene matches: 9. In germline, CDR1 is MNHEY, CDR2 SVGAGI. The length of the CDR3 is 15 residues. The CDR3 nucleotides are TGTGCCAGCAGACCCCCAGCACAGGGGAATTCACCCCTCCACTTT. As protein: CASRPPAQGNSPLHF.

V and J are TRBV12-5 and TRBJ2-1; 7 nucleotides line up with TRBD2. The CDR3 consists of 12 residues. Germline CDR1 LGHNT, CDR2 FRNRAP. J was trimmed by 10 bases and V by 3 bases; bases with no gene match: 3. The CDR3 DNA reads as TGTGCTAGTGGTTTAAGACTAGCAGAGCAGTTCTTC. Its protein is CASGLRLAEQFF. Full variable domain (missing parts from reference TRBV12-5 and TRBJ2-1): DARVTQTPRHKVTEMGQEVTMRCQPILGHNTVFWYRQTMMQGLELLAYFRNRAPLDDSGMPKDRFSAEMPDATLATLKIQPSEPRDSAVYFCASGLRLAEQFFGPGTRLTVL.

V gene TRBV6-2 or TRBV6-3 combines with J gene TRBJ1-5, with no clear D. V lost 2 bases and J 6 bases, leaving 11 bases between the germline ends. Germline assignment: CDR1 MNHEY and CDR2 SVGEGT. The CDR3 runs to 14 residues. As DNA, the CDR3 is TGTGCCAGCAGTTACGCGGGCGCGGTTCAGCCCCAGCATTTT. Protein product: CASSYAGAVQPQHF.

The chain carries TRBV7-2 and TRBJ1-2, with TRBD1 matching over 9 bases. This CDR3 has 16 residues. V lost 2 bases and J lost 7; bases outside the gene matches: 11. Germline assignment: CDR1 SGHTA and CDR2 FQGNSA. CDR3 DNA: TGTGCCAGCAGCTTATCTCCGGGACAGGGTCTGGGTGGCTACACCTTC. Amino acids: CASSLSPGQGLGGYTF.

This CDR3 is CASSPGQGLYNEQFF. The CDR3 coding sequence is TGTGCCAGCAGCCCCGGACAGGGGCTCTACAATGAGCAGTTCTTC. The chain combines TRBV7-7 with TRBJ2-1, with 9 bases matching TRBD1. Germline-derived CDR1 and CDR2 are SSHAT and FNYEAQ (reference sequence). After removal of 5 bases from V and 3 bases from J, the junction contained 5 bases not matched to a gene. This CDR3 is built from 15 residues.

The chain couples TRBV5-4 to TRBJ1-2; D gene ambiguous. The CDR3 runs to 15 residues. CDR1 is SGHNT and CDR2 is YYREEE in the germline V gene (reference sequence). V gave up 3 bases and J gave up 3 bases, with 15 bases separating them. The CDR3 DNA reads as TGTGCCAGCAGCTCACTCCCCGTGGCGGACTATGGCTACACCTTC. Translation: CASSSLPVADYGYTF.

J is TRBJ1-1 and V is TRBV6-5; D is perhaps TRBD1 (5 bases). There are 13 residues in the CDR3. CDR1 MNHEY and CDR2 SVGAGI come from the germline V gene. V was shortened by 6 bases and J by 3 bases, with 11 bases between the two germline ends. The CDR3 sequence is CASSYTGYTEAFF. CDR3 coding DNA: TGTGCCAGCAGCTACACAGGTTACACTGAAGCTTTCTTT.

The chain uses TRBV12-3 or TRBV12-4 and TRBJ1-3; no clear D gene. V was shortened by 8 bases and J by 4 bases, with 9 bases between the two germline ends. This CDR3 region has 12 residues. CDR3 region: CASRPEGNTIYF. For the CDR3, the DNA is TGTGCCAGCCGGCCGGAGGGAAACACCATATATTTT.

The chain carries TRBV6-2 or TRBV6-3 and TRBJ1-4; 11 positions match TRBD1. Germline V gives CDR1 MNHEY, CDR2 SVGEGT. V dropped 4 bases and J dropped 1; count of bases not matched to a gene: 8. The CDR3 has 18 amino acids. The CDR3 loop reads CASSSGQGAGGTNEKLFF. DNA for the CDR3: TGTGCCAGCAGTTCAGGACAGGGGGCCGGAGGAACTAATGAAAAACTGTTTTTT.

The chain joins TRBV19 to TRBJ2-7; TRBD2 matches at 10 bases. Germline loops: CDR1 LNHDA, CDR2 SQIVND (reference sequence). The CDR3 has 17 residues. The V and J ends lost 5 bases and 4 bases, in that order; junction bases with no gene match: 14. CDR3 in amino acids: CASSSGGAGGPGYEQYF. The CDR3 nucleotides are TGTGCCAGTAGTTCTGGGGGAGCGGGAGGGCCTGGGTACGAGCAGTACTTC.

The chain couples TRBV6-1 to TRBJ2-7; TRBD2 matches 11 bases. This CDR3 is built from 16 residues. Germline loops: CDR1 MNHNS, CDR2 SASEGT. V was pared by 3 bases and J by 4 bases, with 8 bases of the junction left unmatched. The CDR3 loop is CASSDSGGAGGYEQYF. The CDR3 region has the DNA TGTGCCAGCAGTGATAGCGGGGGGGCCGGCGGGTACGAGCAGTACTTC.

V is TRBV29-1 and J is TRBJ2-7; possibly TRBD2 for D (6 bases). Germline V CDR1 and CDR2: SQVTM, ANQGSEA. The CDR3 is 13 residues long. V was pared by 4 bases and J by 6 bases, with 16 bases between. CDR3 sequence (DNA): TGCAGCGTTGGGACGGGACTTCGGGGCGAGCAGTACTTC. This encodes CSVGTGLRGEQYF.

V is TRBV4-2 and J is TRBJ2-2, with D possibly being TRBD2 (5 bases). Germline CDR1 and CDR2: LGHNA and YNFKEQ. The germline V and J ends were trimmed by 1 base and 6 bases, with 12 bases remaining between them. The CDR3 length is 15 residues. The CDR3: CASSQATRSAGELFF. The CDR3 bases are TGTGCCAGCAGCCAAGCCACTAGGAGCGCCGGGGAGCTGTTTTTT.

This clone was counted a single time. V is TRBV3-1 (or the pseudogene TRBV3-2) and J is TRBJ2-1; perhaps TRBD2 as D (7 bases). The V and J ends lost 0 bases and 3 bases respectively, with 15 bases between them. The germline CDR1 and CDR2 sequences are LGHDT and YNNKEL (reference sequence). This CDR3 contains 17 residues. Here the CDR3 reads CASSQEGGPSLYNEQFF. DNA of the CDR3: TGTGCCAGCAGCCAAGAGGGGGGGCCTTCGCTCTACAATGAGCAGTTCTTC.

This clone occurred once. This rearrangement joins TRBV5-6 to TRBJ1-2; D gene uncertain. The CDR3 has 14 residues. Trimming removed 4 bases at V and 8 bases at J, with 18 bases between. CDR1 and CDR2 from the germline V gene are SGHDT and YYEEEE. CDR3 residues: CASSTAGSPRGYTF. CDR3 nucleotides: TGTGCCAGCAGCACTGCTGGGAGCCCCCGAGGCTACACCTTC.

V and J are TRBV2 and TRBJ1-1; a possible D gene is TRBD1 (5 bases). The V end lost 6 bases, the J end lost 0 bases, and 14 bases lay between the germline ends. Germline values: CDR1 SNHLY, CDR2 FYNNEI. CDR3 length equals 15 residues. CDR3 sequence reads: CASSDKTAMNTEAFF. CDR3 nucleotide sequence: TGTGCCAGCAGCGACAAGACAGCCATGAACACTGAAGCTTTCTTT.

CDR3 coding DNA: TGTGCCAGCAGCGTAGCTCAGCGGACCAACACCATATATTTT. It codes for CASSVAQRTNTIYF. The V call is TRBV9, the J call TRBJ1-3; D remains unclear. The CDR3 sequence is 14 residues long. V shed 0 bases and J shed 7 bases, with 11 bases lying between them. Germline V lookup: CDR1 SGDLS, CDR2 YYNGEE.

V is TRBV11-2 and J is TRBJ1-1; 7 bases match TRBD1. CDR1 SGHAT and CDR2 FQNNGV come from the germline V gene. The length of the CDR3 is 12 residues. The junction had 4 bases not matched to a gene; V was cut back by 5 bases and J by 7 bases. The DNA of the CDR3 is TGTGCCAGCAGCCCCAGGACAGGTGAAGCTTTCTTT. Amino acids: CASSPRTGEAFF. Full variable domain (outside the CDR3, taken from reference TRBV11-2 and TRBJ1-1): EAGVAQSPRYKIIEKRQSVAFWCNPISGHATLYWYQQILGQGPKLLIQFQNNGVVDDSQLPKDRFSAERLKGVDSTLKIQPAKLEDSAVYLCASSPRTGEAFFGQGTRLTVV.